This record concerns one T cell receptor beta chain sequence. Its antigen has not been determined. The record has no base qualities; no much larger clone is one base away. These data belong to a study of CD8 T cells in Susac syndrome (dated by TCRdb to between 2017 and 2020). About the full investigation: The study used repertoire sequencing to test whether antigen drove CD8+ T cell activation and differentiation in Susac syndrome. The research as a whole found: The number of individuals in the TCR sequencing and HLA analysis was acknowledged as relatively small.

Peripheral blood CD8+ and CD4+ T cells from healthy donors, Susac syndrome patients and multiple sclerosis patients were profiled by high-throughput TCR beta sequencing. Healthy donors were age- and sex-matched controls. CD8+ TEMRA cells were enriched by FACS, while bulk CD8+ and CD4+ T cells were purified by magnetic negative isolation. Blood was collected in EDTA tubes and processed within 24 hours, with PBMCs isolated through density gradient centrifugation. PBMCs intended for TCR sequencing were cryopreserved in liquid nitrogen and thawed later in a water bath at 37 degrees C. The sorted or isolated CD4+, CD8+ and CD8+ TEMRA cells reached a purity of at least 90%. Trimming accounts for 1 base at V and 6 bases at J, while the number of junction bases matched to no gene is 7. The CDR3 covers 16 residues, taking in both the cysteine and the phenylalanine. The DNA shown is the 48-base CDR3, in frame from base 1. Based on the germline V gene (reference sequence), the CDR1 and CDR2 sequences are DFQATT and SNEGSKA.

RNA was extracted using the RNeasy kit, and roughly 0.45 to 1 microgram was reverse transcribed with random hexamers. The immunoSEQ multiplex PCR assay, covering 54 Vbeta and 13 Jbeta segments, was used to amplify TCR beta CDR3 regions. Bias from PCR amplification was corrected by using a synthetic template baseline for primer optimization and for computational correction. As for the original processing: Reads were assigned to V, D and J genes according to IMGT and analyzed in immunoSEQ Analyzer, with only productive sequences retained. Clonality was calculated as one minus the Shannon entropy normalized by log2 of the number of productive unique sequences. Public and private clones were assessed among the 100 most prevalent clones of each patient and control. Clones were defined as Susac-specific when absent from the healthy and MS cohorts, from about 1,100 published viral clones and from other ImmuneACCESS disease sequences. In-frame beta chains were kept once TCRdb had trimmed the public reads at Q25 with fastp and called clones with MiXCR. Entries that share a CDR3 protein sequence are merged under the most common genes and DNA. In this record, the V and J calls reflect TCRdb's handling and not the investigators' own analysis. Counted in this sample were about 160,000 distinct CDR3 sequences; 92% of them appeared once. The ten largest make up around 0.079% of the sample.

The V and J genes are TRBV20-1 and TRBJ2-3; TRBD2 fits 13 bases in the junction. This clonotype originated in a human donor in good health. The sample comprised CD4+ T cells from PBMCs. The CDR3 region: CSARGTSGRAADTQYF. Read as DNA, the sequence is TGCAGTGCTAGAGGAACTAGCGGGAGGGCCGCGGATACGCAGTATTTT.